Listed here are 25 T cell receptor beta chains from one sample, sequenced in a study of control samples from healthy donors and cancer patients. Sequencing was performed with immunoSEQ multiplex PCR; in TCRdb, only in-frame clones are kept and a portion is missing. The sample shows about 120,000 clones, roughly nine tenths of them seen only once. Sequenced: blood. Every receptor here comes from a man aged 45 to 65 in good health.

V gene TRBV19 combines with J gene TRBJ1-5; D not certain. This CDR3 comprises 12 residues. Trimming cost V 1 base and J 5 bases, with 3 bases left between them. In germline, CDR1 is LNHDA, CDR2 SQIVND (reference sequence). CDR3 in amino acids: CASSIGYQPQHF. The CDR3 DNA reads TGTGCCAGTAGTATAGGGTATCAGCCCCAGCATTTT.

This chain connects TRBV19 to TRBJ1-1; 9 bases are shared with TRBD1. V shed 5 bases, J shed 11 bases, and the junction held 6 bases outside the gene matches. This CDR3 spans 12 amino acids. CDR1 is LNHDA and CDR2 is SQIVND in the germline V gene (reference sequence). CDR3 DNA sequence: TGTGCCAGTAGTGCCCTACAGGGGGCGGCTTTCTTT. This translates into CASSALQGAAFF.

The chain combines TRBV6-6 with TRBJ2-5, with 9 bases lining up with TRBD1. CDR3 length: 14 amino acids. Germline assignment: CDR1 MNHNY and CDR2 SVGAGI (reference sequence). Trimming took 6 bases from V and 5 from J; bases not matched to a gene: 7. The CDR3 DNA is TGTGCCAGCAGCCCCTTGACAGGGGGGGAGACCCAGTACTTC. Its translation: CASSPLTGGETQYF.

V gene TRBV5-6 combines with J gene TRBJ1-2; maybe TRBD1 (5 bases). In germline, CDR1 is SGHDT, CDR2 YYEEEE. The CDR3 contains 12 residues. Trimming removed 7 bases from V and 8 bases from J, with 15 bases in between. The CDR3 region has the DNA TGTGCCAGCGGGGTAGGGGAGCGGGGCTACACCTTC. Its protein is CASGVGERGYTF.

This chain joins TRBV14 and TRBJ1-1; D gene ambiguous. The CDR3 extends over 13 amino acids. Trimming shortened V by 1 base and J by 5 bases, and 8 bases separated the two germline ends. Germline assignment: CDR1 SGHDN and CDR2 FVKESK. The CDR3: CASSQVGSTEAFF. For the CDR3, the DNA is TGTGCCAGCAGCCAAGTCGGTAGTACTGAAGCTTTCTTT.

V usage is TRBV24-1 and J usage is TRBJ1-1, with 11 positions matching TRBD1. The J segment lost 6 bases and the V segment lost 2 bases, leaving 7 bases of the junction unmatched. Germline CDR1 reads KGHDR; CDR2 reads SFDVKD. This CDR3 spans 16 amino acids. DNA of the CDR3: TGTGCCACCAGTGATTCGAGGACAGGGGGCAAGGCTGAAGCTTTCTTT. This codes for CATSDSRTGGKAEAFF.

V is TRBV19 and J is TRBJ2-3; D is unclear. Per germline, CDR1 LNHDA and CDR2 SQIVND (reference sequence). The CDR3 runs to 15 residues. Deletions cut 6 bases from V and 0 bases from J, with 13 bases between. The CDR3 loop reads CASSPRTVSTDTQYF. CDR3 sequence (DNA): TGTGCCAGTAGCCCTAGGACGGTTAGCACAGATACGCAGTATTTT. Combining the CDR3 with reference TRBV19 and TRBJ2-3 gives the whole variable domain DGGITQSPKYLFRKEGQNVTLSCEQNLNHDAMYWYRQDPGQGLRLIYYSQIVNDFQKGDIAEGYSVSREKKESFPLTVTSAQKNPTAFYLCASSPRTVSTDTQYFGPGTRLTVL.

The rearrangement uses TRBV13 and TRBJ1-1; D gene ambiguous. CDR3 length: 15 residues. The germline V gene has CDR1 PRHDT and CDR2 FYEKMQ (reference sequence). V lost 4 bases and J 0 bases, leaving 12 bases between the germline ends. The CDR3: CASSSAWRMNTEAFF. The CDR3 coding sequence is TGTGCCAGCAGCTCCGCCTGGAGAATGAACACTGAAGCTTTCTTT. Looking up the rest from reference TRBV13 and TRBJ1-1 gives the full variable domain: AAGVIQSPRHLIKEKRETATLKCYPIPRHDTVYWYQQGPGQDPQFLISFYEKMQSDKGSIPDRFSAQQFSDYHSELNMSSLELGDSALYFCASSSAWRMNTEAFFGQGTRLTVV.

This clone was detected a few times. This chain links TRBV5-1 with TRBJ1-1; possible D gene TRBD1, 5 bases. The CDR3 spans 12 residues. Germline values: CDR1 SGHRS, CDR2 YFSETQ. Trimming took 6 bases from V and 1 from J, leaving 7 bases between them. The DNA of the CDR3 is TGCGCCAGCATGGGACCGAACACTGAAGCTTTCTTT. Amino acid sequence: CASMGPNTEAFF. The full variable domain, with the rest looked up from reference TRBV5-1 and TRBJ1-1, is KAGVTQTPRYLIKTRGQQVTLSCSPISGHRSVSWYQQTPGQGLQFLFEYFSETQRNKGNFPGRFSGRQFSNSRSEMNVSTLELGDSALYLCASMGPNTEAFFGQGTRLTVV.

V and J are TRBV28 and TRBJ1-6; perhaps TRBD1 as D (5 bases). Germline CDR1 reads MDHEN; CDR2 reads SYDVKM. CDR3 length: 18 amino acids. Between the trimmed V and J ends, which lost 4 bases and 0 bases, there was a span of 16 bases. CDR3 sequence: CASSSTRDASSYNSPLHF. The CDR3 bases are TGTGCCAGCAGTTCCACCAGGGACGCAAGCTCCTATAATTCACCCCTCCACTTT. The full variable domain, in which reference TRBV28 and TRBJ1-6 provide the parts outside the CDR3, is DVKVTQSSRYLVKRTGEKVFLECVQDMDHENMFWYRQDPGLGLRLIYFSYDVKMKEKGDIPEGYSVSREKKERFSLILESASTNQTSMYLCASSSTRDASSYNSPLHFGNGTRLTVT.

This chain uses TRBV27 with TRBJ1-2; TRBD1 matches at 12 bases. The germline gives CDR1 MNHEY, CDR2 SMNVEV (reference sequence). The CDR3 contains 18 residues. V gave up 5 bases and J gave up 8 bases; unmatched junction bases: 18. CDR3 loop: CASSLSGQGASSSGGYTF. In nucleotides, the CDR3 is TGTGCCAGCAGTCTCTCGGGACAGGGGGCTTCTAGTTCAGGGGGCTACACCTTC.

The V gene is TRBV11-2, the J gene TRBJ2-1; D unresolved. Germline lookup yields CDR1 SGHAT and CDR2 FQNNGV. V was clipped by 5 bases and J by 0 bases, with 14 bases between them. This CDR3 spans 16 amino acids. This CDR3 is CASSLTTPPSYNEQFF. As DNA, the CDR3 is TGTGCCAGCAGCCTAACCACACCGCCCTCCTACAATGAGCAGTTCTTC.

The rearrangement uses TRBV7-2 and TRBJ2-3; D possibly matches TRBD1 or TRBD2 (5 bases each). The V gene lost 5 bases and the J gene lost 0 bases, with 9 bases spanning the gap. The CDR3 is made up of 14 amino acids. CDR1 and CDR2 (germline): SGHTA, FQGNSA. CDR3 residues: CASSPGPSTDTQYF. The DNA of the CDR3 is TGTGCCAGCAGCCCGGGGCCTAGCACAGATACGCAGTATTTT.

The chain couples TRBV5-6 to TRBJ2-3, with 9 bases matching TRBD2. In germline, CDR1 is SGHDT, CDR2 YYEEEE. Trimming took 1 base from V and 0 from J; bases not matched to a gene: 3. This CDR3 comprises 16 residues. The CDR3 DNA follows: TGTGCCAGCAGCTTGCTAGCGGGGTTAAGCACAGATACGCAGTATTTT. This translates into CASSLLAGLSTDTQYF.

The chain couples TRBV11-3 to TRBJ2-1; 9 bases agree with TRBD2. Germline CDR1 reads SGHNT; CDR2 reads YENEEA. This CDR3 is 18 amino acids long. V gave up 0 bases and J gave up 6 bases; unmatched junction bases: 12. The CDR3 DNA reads TGTGCCAGCAGCTTAGACCCGGGTCTAGCGGGGACCGGCAATGAGCAGTTCTTC. It specifies CASSLDPGLAGTGNEQFF.

The chain links TRBV4-2 to TRBJ1-5; D is unclear. CDR3 length: 13 residues. Between the trimmed V and J ends, which lost 1 base and 2 bases, there was a span of 3 bases. From germline, CDR1 is LGHNA and CDR2 YNFKEQ. CDR3 in DNA: TGTGCCAGCAGCCAAGGAGGCAATCAGCCCCAGCATTTT. It encodes CASSQGGNQPQHF.

The CDR3 spells CAWRQGFSENEKLFF. CDR3 nucleotides: TGTGCCTGGAGACAGGGGTTCTCGGAAAATGAAAAACTGTTTTTT. This chain links TRBV30 with TRBJ1-4, with 7 bases lining up with TRBD1. The CDR3 length is 15 residues. From germline, CDR1 is GTSNPN and CDR2 SVGIG (reference sequence). Trimming at V came to 3 bases and at J to 5 bases, leaving 9 bases not matched to a gene.

This clone came up many times. The rearrangement links TRBV27 to TRBJ2-3; D possibly corresponds to TRBD2 (7 bases). There are 19 residues in the CDR3. In germline, CDR1 is MNHEY, CDR2 SMNVEV (reference sequence). Trimming pared 2 bases from V and 1 base from J, leaving 22 bases between. The CDR3 loop is CASSLKAGWGGPGTDTQYF. In nucleotides, the CDR3 is TGTGCCAGCAGTTTAAAGGCAGGGTGGGGGGGGCCCGGCACAGATACGCAGTATTTT.

The V and J genes are TRBV6-6 and TRBJ2-1; no reliable D call. CDR3 length: 13 amino acids. Trimming removed 4 bases at V and 4 bases at J, with 8 bases between. Germline lookup yields CDR1 MNHNY and CDR2 SVGAGI (reference sequence). The CDR3 spells CASSWAGYNEQFF. The CDR3 DNA is TGTGCCAGCAGTTGGGCTGGGTACAATGAGCAGTTCTTC.

The V gene is TRBV18, the J gene TRBJ1-2, with TRBD1 matching over 8 bases. In germline, CDR1 is KGHSH, CDR2 LQKENI. V dropped 6 bases and J dropped 8; count of bases not matched to a gene: 14. The CDR3 has 15 amino acids. The CDR3 sequence: CASSVTDRGFEGYTF. The DNA for the CDR3 is TGTGCCAGCTCGGTAACCGACAGGGGTTTTGAGGGCTACACCTTC.

This clone was picked up a small number of times. V is TRBV19 and J is TRBJ2-5; no clear D. This CDR3 is 13 amino acids long. Germline assignment: CDR1 LNHDA and CDR2 SQIVND (reference sequence). V was shortened by 1 base and J by 3 bases, with 6 bases between the two germline ends. CDR3: CASSIAQEETQYF. The CDR3 DNA sequence: TGTGCCAGTAGTATAGCCCAGGAAGAGACCCAGTACTTC.

The rearrangement links TRBV29-1 to TRBJ2-7; 13 positions match TRBD2. J gave up 5 bases and V 6 bases, and 7 bases lay outside the gene matches. Germline V gene lookup returns CDR1 SQVTM and CDR2 ANQGSEA. This CDR3 spans 14 amino acids. CDR3 sequence: CSVQTSGGRDEQYF. The CDR3 DNA is TGCAGCGTACAGACTAGCGGGGGGCGCGACGAGCAGTACTTC.

This chain uses TRBV6-2 or TRBV6-3 with TRBJ2-1, with TRBD2 identical over 8 bases. CDR3 length: 16 residues. Germline values: CDR1 MNHEY, CDR2 SVGEGT. V lost 3 bases, J lost 4 bases, and 8 bases stayed unmatched. Here the CDR3 reads CASSYLAGPPYNEQFF. CDR3 DNA: TGTGCCAGCAGTTATTTAGCGGGGCCCCCTTACAATGAGCAGTTCTTC.

This clone occurred once. The chain recombines TRBV9 with TRBJ1-2; D gene ambiguous. V gave up 0 bases and J gave up 4 bases, with 10 bases separating them. CDR3 size: 14 residues. Per germline, CDR1 SGDLS and CDR2 YYNGEE. Written as DNA, the CDR3 is TGTGCCAGCAGCGTAGAGGTGTCGTCCTATGGCTACACCTTC. Protein: CASSVEVSSYGYTF.

The chain combines TRBV19 with TRBJ1-5; 7 bases are a match to TRBD1. This CDR3 contains 16 residues. The V gene's germline CDR1 is LNHDA and CDR2 SQIVND (reference sequence). Germline trimming cut 5 bases from V and 7 bases from J; bases unmatched to any gene: 14. CDR3 sequence: CASSPPRTGNWQPQHF. As DNA, the CDR3 is TGTGCCAGTAGTCCTCCCCGGACAGGCAACTGGCAGCCCCAGCATTTT.